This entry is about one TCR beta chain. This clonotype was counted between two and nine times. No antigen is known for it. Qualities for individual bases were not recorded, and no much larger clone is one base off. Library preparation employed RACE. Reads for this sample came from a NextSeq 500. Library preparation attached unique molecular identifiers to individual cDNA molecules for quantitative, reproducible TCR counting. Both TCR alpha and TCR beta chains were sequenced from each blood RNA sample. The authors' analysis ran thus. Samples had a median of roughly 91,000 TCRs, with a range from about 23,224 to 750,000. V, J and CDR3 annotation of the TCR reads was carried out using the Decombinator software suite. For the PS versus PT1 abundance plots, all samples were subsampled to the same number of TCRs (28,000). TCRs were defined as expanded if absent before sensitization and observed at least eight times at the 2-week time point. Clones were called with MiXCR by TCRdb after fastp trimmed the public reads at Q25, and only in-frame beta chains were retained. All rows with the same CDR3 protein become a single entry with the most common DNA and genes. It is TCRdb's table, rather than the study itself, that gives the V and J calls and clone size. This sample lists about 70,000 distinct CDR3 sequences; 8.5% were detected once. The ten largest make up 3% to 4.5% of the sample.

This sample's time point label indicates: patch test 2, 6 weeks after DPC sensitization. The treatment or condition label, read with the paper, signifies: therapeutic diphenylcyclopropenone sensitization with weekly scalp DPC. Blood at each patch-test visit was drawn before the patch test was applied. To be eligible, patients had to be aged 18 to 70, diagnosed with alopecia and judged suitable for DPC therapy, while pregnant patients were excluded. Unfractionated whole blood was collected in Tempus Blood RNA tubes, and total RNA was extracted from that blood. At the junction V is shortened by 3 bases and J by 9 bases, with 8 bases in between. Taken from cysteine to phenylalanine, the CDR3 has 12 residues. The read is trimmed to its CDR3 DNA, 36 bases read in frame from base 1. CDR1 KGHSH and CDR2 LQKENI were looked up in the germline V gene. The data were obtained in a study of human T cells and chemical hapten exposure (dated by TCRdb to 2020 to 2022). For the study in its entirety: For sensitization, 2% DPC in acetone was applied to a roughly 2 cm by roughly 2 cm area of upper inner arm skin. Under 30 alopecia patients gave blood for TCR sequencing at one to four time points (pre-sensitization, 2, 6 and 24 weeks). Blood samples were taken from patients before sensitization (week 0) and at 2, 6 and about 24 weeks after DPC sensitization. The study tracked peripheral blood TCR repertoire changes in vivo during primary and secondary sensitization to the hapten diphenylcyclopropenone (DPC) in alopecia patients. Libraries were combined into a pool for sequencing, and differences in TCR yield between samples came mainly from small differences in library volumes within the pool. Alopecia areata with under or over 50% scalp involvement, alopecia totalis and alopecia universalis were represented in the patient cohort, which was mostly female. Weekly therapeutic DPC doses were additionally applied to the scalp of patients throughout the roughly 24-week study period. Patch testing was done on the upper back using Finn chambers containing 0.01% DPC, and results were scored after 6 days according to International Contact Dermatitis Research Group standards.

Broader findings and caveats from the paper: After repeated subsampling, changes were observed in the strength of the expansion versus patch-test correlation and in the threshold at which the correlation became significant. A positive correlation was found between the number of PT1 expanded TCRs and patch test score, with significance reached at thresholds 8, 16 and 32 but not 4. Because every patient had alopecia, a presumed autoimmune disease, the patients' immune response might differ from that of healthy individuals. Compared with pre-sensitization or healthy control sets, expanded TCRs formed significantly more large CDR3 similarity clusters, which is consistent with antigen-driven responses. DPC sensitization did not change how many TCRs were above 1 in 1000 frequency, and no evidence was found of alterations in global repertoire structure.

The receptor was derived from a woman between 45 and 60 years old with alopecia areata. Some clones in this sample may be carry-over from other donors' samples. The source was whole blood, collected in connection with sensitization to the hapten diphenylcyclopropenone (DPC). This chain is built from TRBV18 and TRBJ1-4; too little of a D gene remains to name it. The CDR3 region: CASSPSLKKLFF. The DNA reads TGTGCCAGCTCACCTTCGCTGAAAAAACTGTTTTTT. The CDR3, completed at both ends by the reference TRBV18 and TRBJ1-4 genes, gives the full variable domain NAGVMQNPRHLVRRRGQEARLRCSPMKGHSHVYWYRQLPEEGLKFMVYLQKENIIDESGMPKERFSAEFPKEGPSILRIQQVVRGDSAAYFCASSPSLKKLFFGSGTQLSVL.